Listed below are T cell receptor beta chains from one sample, sequenced in a study of T cells in localized non-small cell lung cancer. The assay was immunoSEQ multiplex PCR, and TCRdb's table has in-frame clones only and misses some. Of 50,000 to 60,000 clones in the sample, around 90% were seen once. The sequences come from PBMCs, collected before any cancer treatment. These receptors came from a female donor with stage II lung adenocarcinoma. Each CDR3 is given with its conserved first and last residue. A D gene is named only where the DNA matches it firmly. A row's size may be missing; if present it is once, few, many or a size class.

D: -
size: few
J: TRBJ1-1
V: TRBV6-4
CDR3: CASKDSLEAFF
DNA: TGTGCCAGCAAGGACAGCCTTGAAGCTTTCTTT

D: -
size: -
J: TRBJ2-7
V: TRBV6-6
CDR3: CASSPGGDYEQYF
DNA: TGTGCCAGCAGTCCAGGGGGGGACTACGAGCAGTACTTC

D: -
size: -
J: TRBJ1-2
V: TRBV5-6
CDR3: CASSLYGERYGYTF
DNA: TGTGCCAGCAGCTTGTACGGGGAGAGGTATGGCTACACCTTC

D: -
size: -
J: TRBJ1-2
V: TRBV5-6
CDR3: CASSFSPPEKEANYGYTF
DNA: TGTGCCAGCAGCTTTTCCCCCCCTGAGAAGGAAGCTAACTATGGCTACACCTTC

D: -
size: -
J: TRBJ2-1
V: TRBV18
CDR3: CASSPPQELRTLPANEQFF
DNA: TGTGCCAGCTCACCACCGCAGGAGTTGAGGACTCTCCCAGCCAATGAGCAGTTCTTC

D: -
size: once
J: TRBJ1-1
V: TRBV11-2
CDR3: CASSLGSSGRGKKNTEAFF
DNA: TGTGCCAGCAGCTTAGGTTCGTCGGGTAGGGGGAAGAAAAACACTGAAGCTTTCTTT

D: -
size: -
J: TRBJ1-4
V: TRBV5-6
CDR3: CASSRNGGLTNEKLFF
DNA: TGTGCCAGCAGCCGGAACGGGGGCCTCACCAATGAAAAACTGTTTTTT

D: TRBD1
size: few
J: TRBJ1-2
V: TRBV6-1
CDR3: CASSREGQTLYGYTF
DNA: TGTGCCAGCAGCCGGGAGGGACAGACCCTCTATGGCTACACCTTC

D: TRBD1
size: -
J: TRBJ1-4
V: TRBV18
CDR3: CASSPTIQGNEKLFF
DNA: TGTGCCAGCTCACCAACAATACAGGGGAATGAAAAACTGTTTTTT

D: -
size: -
J: TRBJ1-2
V: TRBV18
CDR3: CASSGDGDLGYTF
DNA: TGTGCCAGCTCAGGGGACGGAGATCTGGGCTACACCTTC

D: -
size: -
J: TRBJ1-1
V: TRBV5-1
CDR3: CASSFFLEGSEAFF
DNA: TGCGCCAGCAGCTTCTTCCTAGAGGGGTCTGAAGCTTTCTTT

D: -
size: -
J: TRBJ1-2
V: TRBV27
CDR3: CASSLSSGGNYGYTF
DNA: TGTGCCAGCAGTTTAAGTTCGGGGGGTAACTATGGCTACACCTTC

D: TRBD2
size: -
J: TRBJ2-1
V: TRBV4-1
CDR3: CASSQVGGNEQFF
DNA: TGCGCCAGCAGCCAAGTGGGGGGGAATGAGCAGTTCTTC

D: TRBD1
size: -
J: TRBJ1-5
V: TRBV19
CDR3: CASSKGQGSNQPQHF
DNA: TGTGCCAGTAGTAAAGGACAGGGAAGCAATCAGCCCCAGCATTTT

D: -
size: -
J: TRBJ1-2
V: TRBV5-6
CDR3: CASSPEGGYDYGYTF
DNA: TGTGCCAGCAGCCCTGAAGGGGGGTATGACTATGGCTACACCTTC

D: -
size: -
J: TRBJ1-1
V: TRBV5-1
CDR3: CASSAGQLNTEAFF
DNA: TGCGCCAGCAGCGCTGGACAGTTGAACACTGAAGCTTTCTTT

D: -
size: -
J: TRBJ1-5
V: TRBV2
CDR3: CASSSQALNQPQHF
DNA: TGTGCCAGCAGTTCACAGGCCTTGAATCAGCCCCAGCATTTT

D: -
size: -
J: TRBJ2-7
V: TRBV21-1
CDR3: CASSKRWGPLGPVPYF
DNA: TGTGCCAGCAGCAAAAGGTGGGGCCCCCTTGGTCCCGTTCCGTACTTC

D: -
size: few
J: TRBJ2-1
V: TRBV5-8
CDR3: CASSLAGTYNEQFF
DNA: TGTGCCAGCAGCTTGGCCGGGACGTACAATGAGCAGTTCTTC